This T cell receptor (beta chain) comes out of a study of graft-versus-host responses after intestinal transplantation. The wider study: All recipients were given anti-thymocyte globulin induction, and tacrolimus and steroids were then administered for three to four years. Overall study results and limits: GvH clones occurred in recipient marrow; some first appeared in ileum or blood.

This clone has only one observation. Its target is not known. The germline gene is not matched at one end of the junction; a read error may be the cause. This CDR3 comprises 13 residues. Germline CDR1 and CDR2: PRHDT and FYEKMQ (reference sequence). Using immunoSEQ multiplex PCR, the repertoire was profiled, and TCRdb retains in-frame clones only, with some absent. The sample has some 25,000 clones, approximately 96% seen once. The starting material was PBMCs, obtained approximately 32 days after intestinal transplant. The sequence was obtained from a human patient who received an intestinal transplant, so some T cells may come from the graft donor. This chain links TRBV13 with TRBJ1-1, with D uncertain. CDR3 DNA: TGTGCCAGCAGCCTAGGGCCGAACACTGAAGCTTTCTTT. Protein sequence: CASSLGPNTEAFF.